Listed here are 20 T cell receptor beta chains from one sample, sequenced in a study of shared clonotypes between healthy human individuals. Clones were read by immunoSEQ multiplex PCR, and TCRdb kept only the in-frame ones, dropping some. The sample holds nearly 1,000,000 clones, 76% seen once. The sequenced sample was memory CD4+ T cells sorted from blood. Subset defined: CD45RA-negative fraction. The receptor set was obtained from a man aged 18 to 29 in good health.

This clone was seen repeatedly, ten times or more. The chain is built from TRBV27 and TRBJ1-2; weak D call: TRBD1 (5 bases). Trimming cost V 4 bases and J 3 bases, with 9 bases left between them. CDR1 and CDR2 from the germline V gene are MNHEY and SMNVEV (reference sequence). The length of the CDR3 is 13 residues. CDR3 sequence: CASSSPGYYGYTF. The CDR3 region has the DNA TGTGCCAGCAGTTCCCCAGGGTACTATGGCTACACCTTC.

This clone occurred a few times. CDR3: CASTPKRGRNSRNSNQPQHF. Here the CDR3 DNA reads TGTGCCAGCACCCCCAAGCGGGGGCGGAATAGCCGAAATAGCAATCAGCCCCAGCATTTT. The chain is built from TRBV9 and TRBJ1-5, with D maybe TRBD1 (6 bases). This CDR3 contains 20 residues. Germline V lookup: CDR1 SGDLS, CDR2 YYNGEE. V was clipped by 6 bases and J by 0 bases, with 28 bases between them. The full variable domain, with the rest looked up from reference TRBV9 and TRBJ1-5, is DSGVTQTPKHLITATGQRVTLRCSPRSGDLSVYWYQQSLDQGLQFLIQYYNGEERAKGNILERFSAQQFPDLHSELNLSSLELGDSALYFCASTPKRGRNSRNSNQPQHFGDGTRLSIL.

This chain links TRBV5-1 with TRBJ1-4; D is possibly TRBD1 (5 bases). The CDR3 covers 15 residues. Trimming removed 3 bases from V and 2 bases from J, with 11 bases in between. Germline V gene lookup returns CDR1 SGHRS and CDR2 YFSETQ. The chain's CDR3 is CASSSGGATNEKLFF. The CDR3 bases are TGCGCCAGCAGCTCGGGAGGGGCGACTAATGAAAAACTGTTTTTT.

This clone came up many times. The chain couples TRBV2 to TRBJ1-6, with TRBD1 identical over 7 bases. The CDR3 has 15 residues. CDR1 and CDR2 from the germline V gene are SNHLY and FYNNEI. V shed 8 bases and J 2 bases; nucleotides not matched to a gene: 6. CDR3 loop: CASCRQGPYNSPLHF. The DNA for the CDR3 is TGTGCCAGCTGCCGACAGGGTCCCTATAATTCACCCCTCCACTTT.

The chain uses TRBV15 and TRBJ1-6; the D gene is possibly TRBD1 (6 bases). The CDR3 runs 14 residues. The ends were cut back, 3 bases at V and 8 bases at J, with 11 bases in the middle. In germline, CDR1 is LNHNV, CDR2 YYDKDF (reference sequence). The CDR3 sequence is CATSRKQGDSPLHF. CDR3 DNA sequence: TGTGCCACCAGCAGGAAACAGGGTGATTCACCCCTCCACTTT.

To note about this clone: This sample also contains other DNA sequences that code for the same CDR3. The genes are TRBV5-1 and TRBJ1-2, with D maybe TRBD1 (5 bases). Trimming removed 3 bases from V and 1 base from J, with 7 bases in between. CDR3 length: 13 residues. Germline V gene sequence: CDR1 SGHRS, CDR2 YFSETQ. The CDR3 sequence is CASSSDSNYGYTF. In DNA, the CDR3 is TGCGCCAGCAGCTCAGACAGTAACTATGGCTACACCTTC.

The V and J genes are TRBV6-4 and TRBJ2-5; D is undetermined. V lost 6 bases and J 4 bases, leaving 15 bases between the germline ends. This CDR3 spans 14 amino acids. Germline V lookup: CDR1 MRHNA, CDR2 SNTAGT. DNA of the CDR3: TGTGCCAGCAGGGCACGGTGGGCCCCAGAGACCCAGTACTTC. Translating it yields CASRARWAPETQYF.

This clone was counted a single time. This chain connects TRBV9 to TRBJ2-3; D might be TRBD2 (6 bases). CDR1 and CDR2 (germline): SGDLS, YYNGEE. The CDR3 consists of 13 residues. V lost 4 bases and J 5 bases, leaving 11 bases between the germline ends. CDR3 DNA sequence: TGTGCCAGCAGCATCGGGACTGAAGATACGCAGTATTTT. This encodes CASSIGTEDTQYF. The full variable domain, completed using reference TRBV9 and TRBJ2-3, is DSGVTQTPKHLITATGQRVTLRCSPRSGDLSVYWYQQSLDQGLQFLIQYYNGEERAKGNILERFSAQQFPDLHSELNLSSLELGDSALYFCASSIGTEDTQYFGPGTRLTVL.

The genes are TRBV6-6 and TRBJ1-1; TRBD1 aligns across 8 bases. Germline lookup yields CDR1 MNHNY and CDR2 SVGAGI (reference sequence). J lost 4 bases, V lost 4 bases, and 8 bases had no gene match. The CDR3 is 15 residues long. In DNA, the CDR3 is TGTGCCAGCAGTTTTAGACAGGGGAAGGGCACTGAAGCTTTCTTT. This gives the protein CASSFRQGKGTEAFF.

The rearrangement links TRBV28 to TRBJ1-5; TRBD1 agrees at 10 bases. V shed 8 bases, J shed 4 bases, and the junction held 11 bases outside the gene matches. The CDR3 is made up of 16 amino acids. Germline V CDR1 and CDR2: MDHEN, SYDVKM. This chain's CDR3 is CASRQGANLGNQPQHF. The DNA for the CDR3 is TGTGCCAGCCGACAGGGGGCGAACCTGGGGAATCAGCCCCAGCATTTT.

In regard to this clone: This CDR3 is also generated by other DNA sequences in the sample. The CDR3 bases are TGTGCCAGCAGCGTAGCGGGGGAAACTGAAGCTTTCTTT. This gives the protein CASSVAGETEAFF. The rearrangement links TRBV9 to TRBJ1-1; D is possibly TRBD1 (5 bases). Per the germline V gene, CDR1 is SGDLS and CDR2 is YYNGEE. With 0 bases removed from V and 5 bases from J, the gap between germline ends came to 8 bases. The CDR3 length is 13 residues.

This clone was picked up a small number of times. J is TRBJ1-5 and V is TRBV10-3; D may be TRBD1 (5 bases). This CDR3 spans 13 amino acids. Trimming pared 3 bases from V and 6 bases from J, leaving 9 bases between. Germline assignment: CDR1 ENHRY and CDR2 SYGVKD. CDR3 residues: CAISDRGIQPQHF. The CDR3 coding sequence is TGTGCCATCAGTGACCGGGGGATTCAGCCCCAGCATTTT.

V usage is TRBV10-1 and J usage is TRBJ2-7; D unresolved. V was shortened by 3 bases and J by 7 bases, with 7 bases between the two germline ends. The CDR3 sequence is 11 residues long. Germline lookup yields CDR1 WNHNN and CDR2 SYGVQD (reference sequence). CDR3 residues: CASSDGWEQYF. The CDR3 bases are TGCGCCAGCAGTGATGGGTGGGAGCAGTACTTC.

This chain connects TRBV5-1 to TRBJ2-3, with 7 positions matching TRBD1. The germline V gene has CDR1 SGHRS and CDR2 YFSETQ. The CDR3 consists of 15 residues. V was clipped by 0 bases and J by 5 bases; unmatched bases: 6. The CDR3 nucleotides are TGCGCCAGCAGCTTGGAGTCAGGGGGTAGAGATACGCAGTATTTT. Residues: CASSLESGGRDTQYF.

The CDR3 is CASLLWPQSNTEAFF. The CDR3 DNA reads TGTGCCAGCCTGTTGTGGCCGCAATCGAACACTGAAGCTTTCTTT. The chain has TRBV7-9 and TRBJ1-1; D is unclear. V gave up 8 bases and J gave up 1 base, with 17 bases separating them. The CDR3 consists of 15 residues. Looked up from germline, CDR1 is SEHNR and CDR2 is FQNEAQ (reference sequence).

The J gene is TRBJ1-6, the V gene TRBV19; 7 nucleotides agree with TRBD1. The length of the CDR3 is 16 residues. V lost 6 bases, J lost 2 bases, and 7 bases stayed unmatched. Germline CDR1 reads LNHDA; CDR2 reads SQIVND (reference sequence). Here the CDR3 DNA reads TGTGCCAGTAGGACAGGGTTTGGAACCTATAATTCACCCCTCCACTTT. Translation gives CASRTGFGTYNSPLHF.

The chain is built from TRBV7-2 and TRBJ2-5; D not certain. The length of the CDR3 is 15 residues. CDR1 is SGHTA, CDR2 FQGNSA, per germline. V was cut by 1 base and J by 2 bases, with 11 bases left in between. The CDR3, as DNA: TGTGCCAGCAGCTTAGACGGGCGGCGACAAGAGACCCAGTACTTC. The encoded protein is CASSLDGRRQETQYF.

The V and J genes are TRBV7-9 and TRBJ2-5; TRBD2 matches at 16 bases. V was clipped by 1 base and J by 5 bases; unmatched bases: 10. Germline CDR1 and CDR2: SEHNR and FQNEAQ (reference sequence). This CDR3 is 19 amino acids long. The CDR3 sequence is CASSLVGTSGGARGETQYF. DNA of the CDR3: TGTGCCAGCAGCTTAGTGGGGACTAGCGGGGGGGCCCGTGGGGAGACCCAGTACTTC.

This clone was found a few times. The V call is TRBV11-2, the J call TRBJ2-1; 11 nucleotides line up with TRBD2. Per germline, CDR1 SGHAT and CDR2 FQNNGV. CDR3 length equals 15 residues. Trimming at V came to 3 bases and at J to 9 bases, leaving 7 bases not matched to a gene. CDR3 region: CASSFIAGGPTEQFF. For the CDR3, the DNA is TGTGCCAGCAGCTTCATAGCGGGAGGGCCAACTGAGCAGTTCTTC. The variable domain in full, completed from reference TRBV11-2 and TRBJ2-1, reads EAGVAQSPRYKIIEKRQSVAFWCNPISGHATLYWYQQILGQGPKLLIQFQNNGVVDDSQLPKDRFSAERLKGVDSTLKIQPAKLEDSAVYLCASSFIAGGPTEQFFGPGTRLTVL.

This clone was observed at least ten times. The chain carries TRBV2 and TRBJ2-4; 7 bases fit TRBD2. The CDR3 has 15 amino acids. The junction had 3 bases not matched to a gene; V was cut back by 3 bases and J by 1 base. Germline lookup yields CDR1 SNHLY and CDR2 FYNNEI. The CDR3 reads CASSDFSGAKNIQYF. The CDR3 coding sequence is TGTGCCAGCAGTGACTTTAGCGGGGCCAAAAACATTCAGTACTTC.